A single TCR beta chain is shown here with its context. The antigen is not known. The sample originates from a study of blood T cells in healthy people across ages. Study-level findings and limits: Aged donors had fewer naive CD4+ cells and lower diversity than long-lived donors. CMV infection status of these donors was not known. Older individuals had lower TCR beta diversity per million T cells (the decline was roughly linear).

A second 7 to 11 cycle PCR used barcoded and J-beta primers. Every cDNA was tagged by a template-switch adaptor with 12 random nucleotides. TCRdb reprocessed the 5' RACE reads via MiXCR and lists one record per CDR3 protein. The sample has about 670,000 distinct CDR3 sequences, about 43% seen once; the top ten hold about 32%. The CDR3 covers 14 residues. Per the germline V gene, CDR1 is SGHTA and CDR2 is FQGNSA. The V and J ends lost 1 base and 11 bases respectively, with 14 bases between them. The V call is TRBV7-2, the J call TRBJ1-4; maybe TRBD1 (5 bases). What was sequenced was blood. This sequence originates from a man older than 75 in good health. The CDR3 loop reads CASSLERGIDKLFF. The CDR3 DNA follows: TGTGCCAGCAGCTTAGAAAGGGGCATTGATAAACTGTTTTTT. The entire variable domain, with the rest obtained from reference TRBV7-2 and TRBJ1-4, is as follows: GAGVSQSPSNKVTEKGKDVELRCDPISGHTALYWYRQSLGQGLEFLIYFQGNSAPDKSGLPSDRFSAERTGGSVSTLTIQRTQQEDSAVYLCASSLERGIDKLFFGSGTQLSVL.